This TCR beta chain originates from a study of blood T cell repertoires in COVID-19 (dated by TCRdb to 2018 to 2020). Describing the broader study: Collaborator samples came from the United States, Italy and Spain and covered acute and convalescent phases of COVID-19. The prospective study material was composed of cDNA or gDNA derived from T cells, B-cell-depleted T cells, or PBMCs. Deeply sampled blood TCRbeta repertoires from subjects exposed to, actively infected with, or recovered from COVID-19 were included in the dataset. The repertoires were made available in a free public database intended to serve as a resource for research on the immune response to SARS-CoV-2. The samples were drawn from the first 160 participants of the ongoing ImmuneRACE study and from over 950 subjects provided by 6 global collaborators. Sample metadata almost always included a de-identified subject ID, COVID-19 status, age in years and sex. Where available, HLA class I and class II types were taken from metadata supplied by the sample provider and were not determined by assay-based typing. Overall results and qualifications from the work: How much clinical and demographic metadata was included differed by source and by participant, and the metadata was provided uncurated.

As for this clone: What antigen it recognizes has not been identified. No base qualities exist here, and no much larger clone lies one base off it.

The germline ends are 17 bases apart after V is trimmed by 2 bases and J by 6 bases. The CDR3 starts with the cysteine, ends with the phenylalanine, and has 17 residues. The entry retains the CDR3 DNA only, 51 bases that are in frame from base 1. The germline V gene encodes CDR1 MGHRA and CDR2 YSYEKL. TCRbeta CDR3 regions were amplified from genomic DNA using the immunoSEQ Assay, a bias-controlled multiplex PCR. As for the original processing: The number of nucleated cells in each sample was estimated by amplification of reference gene primers within the assay. To quantify the absolute abundance of each unique TCRbeta CDR3 rearrangement, sequence reads were collapsed and filtered. For each sample, productive Simpson clonality was calculated as the square root of Simpson's diversity index over productive rearrangements. TCRdb retrieved this table from immuneACCESS and kept in-frame rearrangements only. Not all clones are present; in checked studies, unresolved V genes account for under half, and no reason is known for the remainder. V, J and clone size were drawn from that table, and D and trimming were deduced from the DNA. A total of roughly 150,000 clones appear in this sample, 80% of them only once. Jointly, the top ten make up around 0.62% of the sample.

Whole blood was collected in K2EDTA tubes by collaborating institutions according to the institutions' own protocols. Collaborator samples were shipped for TCRbeta analysis as frozen whole blood, isolated PBMCs, or DNA extracted from either sample type. The clonotype comes from a man aged 55 to 69 with acute or convalescent COVID-19. The sequence joins TRBV4-1 to TRBJ1-6; 6 matching bases give a weak D call of TRBD1. The specimen sequenced was peripheral blood. Read as DNA, the sequence is TGCGCCAGCAGCCAAAAATCCGGGACATCAGTTAATTCACCCCTCCACTTT. The resulting protein is CASSQKSGTSVNSPLHF.